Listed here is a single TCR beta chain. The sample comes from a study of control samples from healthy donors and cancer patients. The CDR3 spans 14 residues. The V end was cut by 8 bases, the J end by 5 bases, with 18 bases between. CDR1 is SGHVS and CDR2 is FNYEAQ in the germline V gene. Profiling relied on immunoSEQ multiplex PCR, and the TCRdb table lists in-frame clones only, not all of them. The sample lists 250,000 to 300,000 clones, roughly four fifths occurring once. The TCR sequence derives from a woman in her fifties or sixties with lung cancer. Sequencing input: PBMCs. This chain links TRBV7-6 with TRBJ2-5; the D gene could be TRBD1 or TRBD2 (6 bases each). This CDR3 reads CASGGGAGRETQYF. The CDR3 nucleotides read TGTGCCAGCGGAGGGGGTGCGGGCCGTGAGACCCAGTACTTC.